The 20 T cell receptor beta chains listed next were all sequenced from one sample in a study of identical twins. TCRdb passed the 5' RACE reads through MiXCR, listing each CDR3 protein once. Here the sample spans approximately 490,000 distinct CDR3 sequences, approximately 20% being singletons. These data were also filed under a second study, of yellow fever vaccine responses in identical twins.

The specimen sequenced was CD4+ T cells sorted from blood. The receptors derive from a young woman in good health.

The chain recombines TRBV24-1 with TRBJ2-5; D is possibly TRBD1 or TRBD2 (6 bases each). Germline values: CDR1 KGHDR, CDR2 SFDVKD. The CDR3 spans 16 residues. The V end lost 3 bases, the J end lost 7 bases, and 20 bases lay between the germline ends. For the CDR3, the DNA is TGTGCCACCAGTGATGATGGGGGGCCCAGGGCGGGGACCCAGTACTTC. This encodes CATSDDGGPRAGTQYF.

The chain carries TRBV7-9 and TRBJ2-5; 10 nucleotides align to TRBD2. In germline, CDR1 is SEHNR, CDR2 FQNEAQ (reference sequence). Trimming removed 4 bases from V and 2 bases from J; junction bases left unmatched: 7. The CDR3 length is 16 residues. In DNA form, the CDR3 reads TGTGCCAGCAGCTCTGGACTAGCGGCGACTCAAGAGACCCAGTACTTC. Protein product: CASSSGLAATQETQYF.

This clonotype was detected a few times. This chain joins TRBV12-3 or TRBV12-4 and TRBJ2-3, with TRBD1 as a possible D gene (7 bases). The CDR3 spans 15 residues. With 5 bases removed from V and 0 bases from J, the gap between germline ends came to 12 bases. For the CDR3, the DNA is TGTGCCAGCAGTCAGACAGGGACTAGCACAGATACGCAGTATTTT. Protein: CASSQTGTSTDTQYF.

This clonotype has more than one count but fewer than ten. For the CDR3, the DNA is TGCGCCAGCAGCCTTGAGGCGTGGGAGCAGTTCTTC. Its protein product is CASSLEAWEQFF. The chain is built from TRBV5-1 and TRBJ2-1; D not resolved. CDR1 SGHRS and CDR2 YFSETQ come from the germline V gene. The CDR3 spans 12 residues. Trimming shortened V by 4 bases and J by 10 bases, and 12 bases separated the two germline ends.

This rearrangement joins TRBV24-1 to TRBJ2-3; 8 bases align to TRBD2. CDR3 length: 17 residues. The V gene end was trimmed by 0 bases and the J gene end by 2 bases; junction bases not matched to a gene: 6. Germline CDR1 reads KGHDR; CDR2 reads SFDVKD. DNA for the CDR3: TGTGCCACCAGTGATTTGACTAGCGGTCCCTACACAGATACGCAGTATTTT. It is translated as CATSDLTSGPYTDTQYF.

The V gene is TRBV5-1, the J gene TRBJ2-7; 7 nucleotides align to TRBD2. The ends lost 3 bases at V and 3 bases at J; junction bases unmatched: 3. CDR1 is SGHRS and CDR2 is YFSETQ in the germline V gene. This CDR3 spans 13 amino acids. CDR3: CASSSGLFYEQYF. CDR3 bases: TGCGCCAGCAGCTCGGGACTATTCTACGAGCAGTACTTC.

This clonotype was observed a few times. This rearrangement joins TRBV7-2 to TRBJ2-1; 10 bases fit TRBD2. This CDR3 contains 16 residues. The V and J ends lost 1 base and 8 bases, in that order; junction bases with no gene match: 8. The V gene's germline CDR1 is SGHTA and CDR2 FQGNSA. CDR3 sequence: CASSLDRPSGSDEQFF. DNA of the CDR3: TGTGCCAGCAGCTTAGATCGCCCTAGCGGGAGTGATGAGCAGTTCTTC. The entire variable domain, with the rest obtained from reference TRBV7-2 and TRBJ2-1, is as follows: GAGVSQSPSNKVTEKGKDVELRCDPISGHTALYWYRQSLGQGLEFLIYFQGNSAPDKSGLPSDRFSAERTGGSVSTLTIQRTQQEDSAVYLCASSLDRPSGSDEQFFGPGTRLTVL.

The chain recombines TRBV28 with TRBJ1-5; 12 nucleotides agree with TRBD1. The CDR3 consists of 15 residues. V dropped 1 base and J dropped 15; count of bases not matched to a gene: 10. Per the germline V gene, CDR1 is MDHEN and CDR2 is SYDVKM. The CDR3 region is CASSLLMGQGAQRHF. The CDR3 nucleotides read TGTGCCAGCAGTTTATTGATGGGACAGGGGGCCCAAAGGCATTTT.

The rearrangement uses TRBV10-3 and TRBJ1-1; D possibly corresponds to TRBD1 (5 bases). The V end was cut by 4 bases, the J end by 10 bases, with 19 bases between. The CDR3 extends over 14 amino acids. Germline V gives CDR1 ENHRY, CDR2 SYGVKD. CDR3 DNA: TGTGCCATCAGTGCAGGGACGGTAGAGGGGTCAGCTTTCTTT. It specifies CAISAGTVEGSAFF.

The gene calls are TRBV12-3 or TRBV12-4 and TRBJ2-7; weak D call: TRBD2 (6 bases). CDR3 size: 13 residues. Trimming stripped 5 bases from V and 2 bases from J, with 10 bases between. This CDR3 reads CASSPGAAYEQYF. CDR3 bases: TGTGCCAGCAGTCCGGGAGCTGCCTACGAGCAGTACTTC.

The genes are TRBV12-3 or TRBV12-4 and TRBJ2-1, with 8 bases aligning to TRBD2. This CDR3 has 16 amino acids. The V and J ends lost 2 bases and 9 bases, in that order; junction bases with no gene match: 12. The CDR3 sequence: CASSLPTGLGSGEQFF. For the CDR3, the DNA is TGTGCCAGCAGTTTACCGACGGGACTAGGATCCGGTGAGCAGTTCTTC.

This clonotype was seen only a few times. The V call is TRBV12-3 or TRBV12-4, the J call TRBJ2-2; D call uncertain. The ends were cut back, 3 bases at V and 5 bases at J, with 7 bases in the middle. The CDR3 loop spans 13 amino acids. CDR3 sequence reads: CASSFGWTGELFF. CDR3 DNA sequence: TGTGCCAGCAGTTTCGGGTGGACCGGGGAGCTGTTTTTT.

This clonotype showed up just a few times. The chain recombines TRBV20-1 with TRBJ2-5; TRBD2 agrees at 10 bases. CDR1 and CDR2 from the germline V gene are DFQATT and SNEGSKA (reference sequence). Unmatched junction bases numbered 7, after V lost 6 bases and J lost 0 bases. The CDR3 has 15 residues. The CDR3 protein is CSASRSGGHQETQYF. The DNA of the CDR3 is TGCAGTGCCAGCCGTAGCGGGGGGCACCAAGAGACCCAGTACTTC.

A few counts support this clonotype. CDR3 nucleotide sequence: TGTGCCAGCAGTGGGGACAGTGTCGGCGAGCAGTACTTC. Translating it yields CASSGDSVGEQYF. V usage is TRBV2 and J usage is TRBJ2-7; 7 nucleotides line up with TRBD1. This CDR3 region has 13 residues. V shed 4 bases, J shed 6 bases, and the junction held 6 bases outside the gene matches. Germline loops: CDR1 SNHLY, CDR2 FYNNEI. Variable domain in full (rest from reference TRBV2 and TRBJ2-7): EPEVTQTPSHQVTQMGQEVILRCVPISNHLYFYWYRQILGQKVEFLVSFYNNEISEKSEIFDDQFSVERPDGSNFTLKIRSTKLEDSAMYFCASSGDSVGEQYFGPGTRLTVT.

The chain is built from TRBV6-5 and TRBJ2-7, with unresolved D. The ends were cut back, 0 bases at V and 6 bases at J, with 12 bases in the middle. Germline CDR1 is MNHEY and CDR2 is SVGAGI. The CDR3 is 14 amino acids. For the CDR3, the DNA is TGTGCCAGCAGTTACTCGAGGTCGGCCGGCGAGCAGTACGTC. Its protein is CASSYSRSAGEQYV.

The rearrangement links TRBV18 to TRBJ2-1, with 9 bases identical to TRBD1. This CDR3 is built from 13 residues. The V and J ends lost 2 bases and 9 bases, in that order; junction bases with no gene match: 2. From germline, CDR1 is KGHSH and CDR2 LQKENI. The CDR3 region is CASSPGTGSEQFF. The CDR3 bases are TGTGCCAGCTCACCAGGGACAGGGAGTGAGCAGTTCTTC.

This clonotype turned up a few times. The chain uses TRBV5-1 and TRBJ2-5, with TRBD1 as a possible D gene (6 bases). Deletions cut 6 bases from V and 4 bases from J, with 19 bases between. Germline V lookup: CDR1 SGHRS, CDR2 YFSETQ. The CDR3 has 15 amino acids. CDR3 bases: TGCGCCAGCACCCCGTCGACAGGTAGTCGAGAGACCCAGTACTTC. Translated, it gives CASTPSTGSRETQYF.

This clonotype was found a few times. The gene calls are TRBV5-8 and TRBJ1-1; a possible D gene is TRBD1 (5 bases). Germline V CDR1 and CDR2: SGHTS, YDEGEE. V was shortened by 3 bases and J by 0 bases, with 15 bases between the two germline ends. The CDR3 sequence is 16 residues long. The CDR3 sequence: CASSSGTTYVNTEAFF. The CDR3 DNA reads as TGTGCCAGCAGCTCCGGGACTACCTATGTGAACACTGAAGCTTTCTTT.

There are a few counts of this clonotype. This chain connects TRBV24-1 to TRBJ2-2; 7 bases are shared with TRBD1. There are 13 residues in the CDR3. The germline CDR1 and CDR2 sequences are KGHDR and SFDVKD. With V trimmed by 10 bases and J by 0 bases, 1 base remained unmatched. CDR3 region: CATGQTNTGELFF. CDR3 coding DNA: TGTGCCACGGGACAGACGAACACCGGGGAGCTGTTTTTT.

The V and J genes are TRBV24-1 and TRBJ2-2, with D uncertain. V was trimmed by 4 bases and J by 6 bases, leaving 14 bases between them. Looked up from germline, CDR1 is KGHDR and CDR2 is SFDVKD. The CDR3 is made up of 15 amino acids. In DNA, the CDR3 is TGTGCCACCAGTGACCGAATCGCCAGTGCCGGGGAGCTGTTTTTT. Translation: CATSDRIASAGELFF.